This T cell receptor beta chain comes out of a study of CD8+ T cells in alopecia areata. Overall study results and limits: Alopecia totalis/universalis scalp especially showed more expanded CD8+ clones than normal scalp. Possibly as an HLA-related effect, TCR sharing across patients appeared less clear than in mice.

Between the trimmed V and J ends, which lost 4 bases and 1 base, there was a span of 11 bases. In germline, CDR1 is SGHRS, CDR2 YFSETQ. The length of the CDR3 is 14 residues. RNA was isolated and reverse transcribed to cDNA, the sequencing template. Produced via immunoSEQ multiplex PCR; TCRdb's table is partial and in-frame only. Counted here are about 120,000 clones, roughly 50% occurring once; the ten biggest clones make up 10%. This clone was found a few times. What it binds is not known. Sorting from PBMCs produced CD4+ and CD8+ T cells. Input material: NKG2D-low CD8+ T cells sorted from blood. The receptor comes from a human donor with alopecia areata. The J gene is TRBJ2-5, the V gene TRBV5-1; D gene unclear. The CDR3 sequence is CASSQRDAQETQYF. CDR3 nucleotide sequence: TGCGCCAGCAGCCAGAGAGACGCCCAAGAGACCCAGTACTTC.